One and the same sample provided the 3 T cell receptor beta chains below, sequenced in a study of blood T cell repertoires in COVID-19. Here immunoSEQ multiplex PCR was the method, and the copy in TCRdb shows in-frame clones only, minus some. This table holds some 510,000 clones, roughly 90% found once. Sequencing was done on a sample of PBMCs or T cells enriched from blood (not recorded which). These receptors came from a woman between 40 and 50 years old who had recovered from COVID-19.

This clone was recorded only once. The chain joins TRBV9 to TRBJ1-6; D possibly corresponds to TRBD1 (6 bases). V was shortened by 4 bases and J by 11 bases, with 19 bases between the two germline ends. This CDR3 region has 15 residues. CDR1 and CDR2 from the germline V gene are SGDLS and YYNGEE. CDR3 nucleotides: TGTGCCAGCAGCAGATCACAGGGCGAAAGAGCACCCCTCCACTTT. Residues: CASSRSQGERAPLHF.

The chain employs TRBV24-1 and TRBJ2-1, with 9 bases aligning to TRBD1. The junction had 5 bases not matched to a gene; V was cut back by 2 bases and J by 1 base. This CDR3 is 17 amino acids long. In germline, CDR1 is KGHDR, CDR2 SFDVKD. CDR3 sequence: CATSDSGQGGSYNEQFF. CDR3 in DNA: TGTGCCACCAGTGATTCGGGACAGGGTGGTTCCTACAATGAGCAGTTCTTC.

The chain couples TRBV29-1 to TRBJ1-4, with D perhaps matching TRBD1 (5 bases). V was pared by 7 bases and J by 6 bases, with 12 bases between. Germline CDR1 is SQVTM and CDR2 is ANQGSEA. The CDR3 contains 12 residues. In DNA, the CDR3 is TGCAGCGCCGGCACAGGTTATGAAAAACTGTTTTTT. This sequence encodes CSAGTGYEKLFF.